The clone carrying this T cell receptor beta chain was detected a few times. The antigen is undetermined. The data were obtained in a study of cytomegalovirus exposure and HLA in healthy donors. Study-wide background: Most donors, just over 80% of 398 genotyped, fell in the Caucasian-associated ancestry cluster.

General study results and limits: The presence/absence work took it that sequencing depth was about the same across donors. CMV antigen specificity was confirmed in vitro for three CMV-associated chains. TRBV6-2, TRBV6-3 and some other V segments were excluded as indistinguishable.

Germline V gene sequence: CDR1 ENHRY, CDR2 SYGVKD. With 10 bases removed from V and 7 bases from J, the gap between germline ends came to 14 bases. The CDR3 is 11 residues long. Use of 60 Vbeta and 13 Jbeta primers characterized the PCR. Sequenced by immunoSEQ multiplex PCR; TCRdb stores in-frame clones only, minus some. The repertoire holds 200,000 or so clones, with 85% as singletons. The clonotype comes from a human donor in good health. The specimen sequenced was PBMCs. This chain joins TRBV10-3 and TRBJ2-7; possibly TRBD2 for D (7 bases). This CDR3 reads CANRAGREQYF. In DNA form, the CDR3 reads TGTGCCAACAGGGCCGGGAGGGAGCAGTACTTC.